The 20 T cell receptor beta chains presented below share a single source sample, sequenced in a study of blood T cell repertoires in COVID-19. TCRdb's table, derived via immunoSEQ multiplex PCR, lists solely in-frame clones and lacks some. The sample consists of tens of thousands of clones, roughly 77% of them appearing once. Sequenced material: peripheral blood. These TCRs come from a woman in her 70s with COVID-19, enrolled during active disease.

The chain has TRBV6-2 or TRBV6-3 and TRBJ1-2; D gene uncertain. Trimming shortened V by 6 bases and J by 3 bases, and 11 bases separated the two germline ends. CDR1 is MNHEY and CDR2 is SVGEGT in the germline V gene. The CDR3 totals 13 residues. The DNA of the CDR3 is TGTGCCAGCAGCAAGACACCCTACTATGGCTACACCTTC. Translated: CASSKTPYYGYTF.

J is TRBJ1-2 and V is TRBV5-4; 8 bases are shared with TRBD1. The CDR3 runs to 15 residues. V gave up 2 bases and J gave up 4 bases; unmatched junction bases: 7. From germline, CDR1 is SGHNT and CDR2 YYREEE (reference sequence). In DNA, the CDR3 is TGTGCCAGCAGCTTACAGGGGGGAGGTGCCTATGGCTACACCTTC. Translation gives CASSLQGGGAYGYTF.

The chain carries TRBV27 and TRBJ2-2; TRBD1 agrees at 7 bases. CDR3 size: 15 residues. CDR1 MNHEY and CDR2 SMNVEV come from the germline V gene (reference sequence). The ends lost 3 bases at V and 8 bases at J; junction bases unmatched: 9. The CDR3 here is CASSFLTGQGGELFF. The CDR3, as DNA: TGTGCCAGCAGTTTCCTGACAGGGCAGGGGGGGGAGCTGTTTTTT.

The chain has TRBV5-1 and TRBJ2-3, with TRBD2 as a possible D gene (5 bases). This CDR3 is 14 amino acids long. Between the trimmed V and J ends, which lost 2 bases and 0 bases, there was a span of 7 bases. Germline values: CDR1 SGHRS, CDR2 YFSETQ. CDR3 sequence reads: CASSFRTSTDTQYF. Here the CDR3 DNA reads TGCGCCAGCAGCTTTAGGACTAGCACAGATACGCAGTATTTT.

This clone turned up a few times. The chain uses TRBV5-6 and TRBJ1-5, with no clear D. CDR3 length equals 13 residues. V dropped 4 bases and J dropped 6 bases, with 11 bases sitting between them. The germline V gene has CDR1 SGHDT and CDR2 YYEEEE. The CDR3 is CASSEAARQPQHF. CDR3 DNA sequence: TGTGCCAGCAGCGAGGCAGCCCGTCAGCCCCAGCATTTT.

CDR3 loop: CASGQRNTIYF. CDR3 DNA sequence: TGTGCCTCAGGGCAGCGAAACACCATATATTTT. The chain carries TRBV12-3 or TRBV12-4 and TRBJ1-3, with a tentative D call TRBD1 (5 bases). Trimming took off 11 bases at V and 5 bases at J, with 10 bases between the two ends. This CDR3 region has 11 residues.

J is TRBJ1-3 and V is TRBV9; D is uncertain. Looked up from germline, CDR1 is SGDLS and CDR2 is YYNGEE. The length of the CDR3 is 15 residues. V dropped 0 bases and J dropped 11 bases, with 18 bases sitting between them. CDR3 in DNA: TGTGCCAGCAGCGTAGAACAAGACCCGGGAGGAGCCATATATTTT. The encoded protein is CASSVEQDPGGAIYF.

The V call is TRBV7-9, the J call TRBJ2-5; 7 bases match TRBD2. V was pared by 4 bases and J by 1 base, with 6 bases of the junction left unmatched. Germline V CDR1 and CDR2: SEHNR, FQNEAQ (reference sequence). The length of the CDR3 is 15 residues. CDR3 amino acids: CASSSTRLAQETQYF. Here the CDR3 DNA reads TGTGCCAGCAGCTCCACTCGACTAGCCCAAGAGACCCAGTACTTC.

V is TRBV24-1 and J is TRBJ2-1; 7 bases line up with TRBD2. Germline V gene data show CDR1 as KGHDR and CDR2 as SFDVKD. The CDR3 has 15 amino acids. Losses at the gene ends were 4 bases for V and 3 bases for J; bases not matched to a gene: 5. The CDR3 bases are TGTGCCACCAGTGACCTAGCGGCCAACTACAATGAGCAGTTCTTC. It yields the protein CATSDLAANYNEQFF.

J is TRBJ2-5 and V is TRBV4-1; D may be TRBD1 (6 bases). The V gene's germline CDR1 is MGHRA and CDR2 YSYEKL. Trimming took off 4 bases at V and 3 bases at J, with 12 bases between the two ends. The CDR3 loop spans 14 amino acids. The CDR3 coding sequence is TGCGCCAGCAGCCCCCGACAGGAGAAAGAGACCCAGTACTTC. Its protein is CASSPRQEKETQYF.

This clone was found a few times. The chain is built from TRBV6-4 and TRBJ2-7; possible D gene TRBD1, 5 bases. CDR3 length: 17 residues. V lost 6 bases, J lost 3 bases, and 24 bases lay in between. The germline gives CDR1 MRHNA, CDR2 SNTAGT. The CDR3 is CASRTERRQGLNYEQYV. The CDR3 nucleotides are TGTGCCAGCAGGACTGAACGCCGGCAGGGTTTGAACTACGAGCAGTACGTC.

The chain has TRBV19 and TRBJ1-2; TRBD1 aligns across 8 bases. V lost 6 bases to trimming and J lost 4 bases; unmatched junction nucleotides: 7. This CDR3 contains 14 residues. Germline V gene lookup returns CDR1 LNHDA and CDR2 SQIVND (reference sequence). The CDR3 DNA sequence: TGTGCCAGTAGGACAGGGGCCGTCCCCTATGGCTACACCTTC. Translation gives CASRTGAVPYGYTF. The entire variable domain, with the rest obtained from reference TRBV19 and TRBJ1-2, is as follows: DGGITQSPKYLFRKEGQNVTLSCEQNLNHDAMYWYRQDPGQGLRLIYYSQIVNDFQKGDIAEGYSVSREKKESFPLTVTSAQKNPTAFYLCASRTGAVPYGYTFGSGTRLTVV.

V is TRBV19 and J is TRBJ2-1; D gene ambiguous. Looked up from germline, CDR1 is LNHDA and CDR2 is SQIVND (reference sequence). This CDR3 is 14 amino acids long. V gave up 4 bases and J gave up 0 bases, with 7 bases separating them. CDR3 coding DNA: TGTGCCAGTAGTACCGGTAGCTCCTACAATGAGCAGTTCTTC. Translation gives CASSTGSSYNEQFF.

The V call is TRBV25-1, the J call TRBJ1-2; D is ambiguous. Looked up from germline, CDR1 is MGHDK and CDR2 is SYGVNS. This CDR3 is built from 14 residues. V gave up 2 bases and J gave up 6 bases, with 13 bases separating them. CDR3 region: CASSEPQEGHGYTF. CDR3 nucleotide sequence: TGTGCCAGCAGTGAACCCCAGGAGGGTCATGGCTACACCTTC.

The chain is built from TRBV2 and TRBJ1-3; 11 bases agree with TRBD1. Germline CDR1 and CDR2: SNHLY and FYNNEI. The CDR3 is 17 amino acids. J was trimmed by 3 bases and V by 6 bases; bases with no gene match: 10. Here the CDR3 DNA reads TGTGCCAGCAGGCCCGGGACAGGGGGTTTAGGTGGAAACACCATATATTTT. Translation gives CASRPGTGGLGGNTIYF.

This chain connects TRBV28 to TRBJ1-5; D might be TRBD1 (5 bases). Germline CDR1 is MDHEN and CDR2 is SYDVKM. The V end was cut by 4 bases, the J end by 5 bases, with 12 bases between. The CDR3 is 14 residues long. CDR3 residues: CASSSAGYDQPQHF. The CDR3 DNA reads as TGTGCCAGCAGTTCCGCAGGGTACGATCAGCCCCAGCATTTT.

As to this clone: This same CDR3 is encoded by further DNA sequences in the sample. V is TRBV21-1 and J is TRBJ2-2; the DNA was not used to check the table's D call, TRBD2. TRBV21-1 is marked as a pseudogene. This CDR3 has 15 residues. DNA for the CDR3: TGTGCCAGCACGCTACTCGCGGGAGGGGGCGGGGAGCTGTTTTTT. The encoded protein is CASTLLAGGGGELFF.

The J gene is TRBJ2-5, the V gene TRBV19; 10 bases agree with TRBD2. V dropped 3 bases and J dropped 4; count of bases not matched to a gene: 5. The germline gives CDR1 LNHDA, CDR2 SQIVND (reference sequence). This CDR3 has 15 residues. The CDR3: CASSILAGVGETQYF. The DNA for the CDR3 is TGTGCCAGTAGTATTCTAGCGGGAGTCGGAGAGACCCAGTACTTC.

This clone showed up just a few times. DNA for the CDR3: TGTGCCATCAGTGAGTCGATTTTGTCAGAACGTGGCTACACCTTC. Amino acids: CAISESILSERGYTF. V usage is TRBV10-3 and J usage is TRBJ1-2; D is unresolved. This CDR3 is 15 amino acids long. V was pared by 0 bases and J by 7 bases, with 15 bases between. Germline lookup yields CDR1 ENHRY and CDR2 SYGVKD.

This chain joins TRBV5-4 and TRBJ1-1; possibly TRBD1 for D (6 bases). Germline V gene sequence: CDR1 SGHNT, CDR2 YYREEE (reference sequence). This CDR3 has 14 amino acids. V was shortened by 1 base and J by 3 bases, with 10 bases between the two germline ends. CDR3 amino acids: CASSLQGRDTEAFF. The CDR3 DNA is TGTGCCAGCAGCTTGCAGGGGAGAGACACTGAAGCTTTCTTT.